This T cell receptor beta chain came from a study of shared clonotypes between healthy human individuals. Whole-study findings and limits: Several donors shared roughly 5% of their naive CD4 clonotypes.

Comment on this clone: What it binds is unknown.

Several immunoSEQ 96-well plates shared each subset's DNA, each plate a replicate. The assay was immunoSEQ multiplex PCR, and TCRdb's table has in-frame clones only and misses some. The sample holds around 1,900,000 clones; just under 95% are singletons and the top ten take less than 2%. Naivety among CD8 cells was defined by CD45RO negativity and positive CCR7 selection, thereby excluding terminally differentiated effector memory CD45RA+ cells. Germline lookup yields CDR1 SGHAT and CDR2 FQDESV (reference sequence). The CDR3 runs to 17 residues. Trimming removed 4 bases at V and 0 bases at J, with 19 bases between.

The chain employs TRBV11-1 and TRBJ2-7, with D maybe TRBD1 (5 bases). The sequenced sample consisted of naive CD8+ T cells from PBMCs. The receptor was derived from a man between 18 and 29 years old in good health. Some clones in this sample may be carry-over from other donors' samples. This CDR3 is CASSSSDSFLTSYEQYF. DNA of the CDR3: TGTGCCAGCAGCTCCTCAGACAGCTTTCTAACCTCCTACGAGCAGTACTTC.